This T cell receptor beta chain originates from a study of blood T cell repertoires in COVID-19. About the research overall: Both acute and convalescent COVID-19 samples were obtained from the United States, Italy and Spain.

Clones were sequenced by immunoSEQ multiplex PCR, and TCRdb holds only the in-frame ones, with some missing. In the table there are 450,000 to 500,000 clones, 75% to 90% of which are singletons. V was pared by 3 bases and J by 4 bases, with 9 bases between. This CDR3 is built from 13 residues. Looked up from germline, CDR1 is SGHAT and CDR2 is FQNNGV. Participants were aged about 18 to 95 years, lived in roughly 23 US areas, and enrolled virtually. Input material: PBMCs or T cells enriched from blood (not recorded which). The chain combines TRBV11-2 with TRBJ1-1; tentative D call: TRBD1 (5 bases). This receptor was obtained from a woman aged 60-70 years who had recovered from COVID-19. The CDR3 protein is CASSFRQGTEAFF. For the CDR3, the DNA is TGTGCCAGCAGCTTTCGTCAGGGCACTGAAGCTTTCTTT.